Shown below are 7 T cell receptor beta chains from a single sample sequenced in a study of beta chain features in type 1 diabetes. Reverse transcription of all isolated RNA meant that expressed TCRB transcripts were sequenced. Produced via immunoSEQ multiplex PCR; TCRdb's table is partial and in-frame only. The sample contains around 180,000 clones, about 13% of which appear only once. Sample: central memory CD4+ T cells from blood. These receptors came from a woman under 30 in good health.

This chain links TRBV7-6 with TRBJ2-3, with 9 bases lining up with TRBD1. Germline loops: CDR1 SGHVS, CDR2 FNYEAQ. V lost 2 bases to trimming and J lost 5 bases; unmatched junction nucleotides: 5. The length of the CDR3 is 15 residues. CDR3 nucleotide sequence: TGTGCCAGCAGCTTACGCACAGGGGGCAAAGATACGCAGTATTTT. This sequence encodes CASSLRTGGKDTQYF.

This chain uses TRBV4-2 with TRBJ2-1; 12 bases fit TRBD2. V lost 4 bases, J lost 0 bases, and 16 bases stayed unmatched. Per the germline V gene, CDR1 is LGHNA and CDR2 is YNFKEQ. There are 21 residues in the CDR3. The CDR3 is CASSLQWVTSGRLLSYNEQFF. The DNA of the CDR3 is TGTGCCAGCAGCCTCCAGTGGGTTACTAGCGGGAGGCTCCTCTCCTACAATGAGCAGTTCTTC.

This clone was seen more than once but under ten times. CDR3 residues: CASSFSSGRWNGELFF. The CDR3 coding sequence is TGTGCCAGCAGTTTCTCTAGCGGGAGATGGAACGGGGAGCTGTTTTTT. This sequence joins TRBV27 and TRBJ2-2, with TRBD2 matching over 10 bases. This CDR3 comprises 16 residues. The V segment lost 3 bases and the J segment 7 bases; nucleotides outside the gene matches: 8. Germline lookup yields CDR1 MNHEY and CDR2 SMNVEV (reference sequence).

The table lists this clone with a few counts. CDR3 protein: CASSPSGTGAFWEQYF. The CDR3 DNA sequence: TGCGCCAGCAGCCCCTCCGGGACAGGGGCGTTTTGGGAGCAGTACTTC. The chain links TRBV5-1 to TRBJ2-7, with TRBD1 matching 10 bases. The CDR3 covers 16 residues. Germline V lookup: CDR1 SGHRS, CDR2 YFSETQ. The trim removed 4 bases at V and 7 bases at J, leaving 14 bases unmatched.

This clone was recorded a few times. The chain links TRBV28 to TRBJ2-7; maybe TRBD2 (6 bases). Germline V lookup: CDR1 MDHEN, CDR2 SYDVKM. Deletions cut 3 bases from V and 0 bases from J, with 9 bases between. The CDR3 extends over 14 amino acids. The CDR3 protein is CASSFKGGSYEQYF. DNA of the CDR3: TGTGCCAGCAGTTTCAAGGGAGGCTCCTACGAGCAGTACTTC.

CDR3 protein: CASSLGSADTQYF. The DNA for the CDR3 is TGCGCCAGCAGCTTGGGGTCCGCGGATACGCAGTATTTT. The V gene is TRBV5-1, the J gene TRBJ2-3; D not resolved. Trimming left V 0 bases short and J 6 bases short, with 8 bases between. Looked up from germline, CDR1 is SGHRS and CDR2 is YFSETQ. CDR3 size: 13 residues.

This chain connects TRBV7-2 to TRBJ2-1; 11 bases are a match to TRBD2. J gave up 8 bases and V 4 bases, and 13 bases lay outside the gene matches. This CDR3 region has 17 residues. CDR1 and CDR2 (germline): SGHTA, FQGNSA. The CDR3 nucleotides are TGTGCCAGCAGCTCTCCTCACACTAGCGGGAGAGCCCATGAGCAGTTCTTC. This codes for CASSSPHTSGRAHEQFF.